The 29 T cell receptor beta chains listed next were all sequenced from one sample in a study of regulatory T cells in long-lasting Graves disease. Described time point: persistent/refractory GD, antithyroid drugs over 5 years with positive TRAb. RNA from PBMCs was the source of the TCR library. Arm-PCR of CDR3 regions and iRepertoire HTBI primers were the basis on which TCR beta libraries were built. TCRdb analysed the multiplex PCR reads with MiXCR anew, one entry per CDR3 protein. Seen here are some 440,000 distinct CDR3 sequences, less than 25% observed once, and the top ten hold over 7.5%. Sequenced here: peripheral blood mononuclear cells (PBMCs), sampled when the disease was refractory, from a patient treated with antithyroid drugs. The receptors derive from a female donor with Graves disease.

V usage is TRBV6-4 and J usage is TRBJ2-5, with D maybe TRBD1 (5 bases). Germline CDR1 MRHNA, CDR2 SNTAGT. CDR3 size: 17 residues. V dropped 0 bases and J dropped 3 bases, with 17 bases sitting between them. DNA for the CDR3: TGTGCCAGCAGTGACTCGTTCGAAGGGGCAGTGGAAGAGACCCAGTACTTC. It is translated as CASSDSFEGAVEETQYF.

This clonotype was counted many times. The chain combines TRBV27 with TRBJ2-7; tentative D call: TRBD1 (5 bases). Trimming took off 5 bases at V and 3 bases at J, with 11 bases between the two ends. The germline V gene has CDR1 MNHEY and CDR2 SMNVEV (reference sequence). The CDR3 runs to 13 residues. The chain's CDR3 is CASSLDSNYEQYF. CDR3 nucleotides: TGTGCCAGCAGTCTAGACAGTAACTACGAGCAGTACTTC.

This clonotype was seen repeatedly, ten times or more. V gene TRBV12-3 or TRBV12-4 combines with J gene TRBJ2-7, with 8 bases lining up with TRBD1. The length of the CDR3 is 13 residues. V shed 8 bases, J shed 2 bases, and the junction held 5 bases outside the gene matches. CDR3 sequence (DNA): TGTGCCAGCTGTAGGACAGGGACCTACGAGCAGTACTTC. Its protein is CASCRTGTYEQYF.

This clonotype was detected a few times. The chain carries TRBV5-1 and TRBJ2-7; tentative D call: TRBD1 (5 bases). The CDR3 runs 13 residues. Trimming removed 4 bases at V and 12 bases at J, with 20 bases between. In germline, CDR1 is SGHRS, CDR2 YFSETQ. CDR3 in amino acids: CASSPTIDSPRYF. CDR3 nucleotides: TGCGCCAGCAGCCCTACAATAGACAGTCCCCGGTACTTC.

With regard to this clonotype: This may stem from a read error, because a much larger clone lies one nucleotide away. The gene calls are TRBV24-1 and TRBJ2-7; weak D call: TRBD2 (5 bases). CDR1 is KGHDR and CDR2 is SFDVKD in the germline V gene. The CDR3 runs to 15 residues. Trimming pared 0 bases from V and 7 bases from J, leaving 15 bases between. The CDR3 sequence is CATSDLRRPREEQYF. The CDR3 region has the DNA TGTGCCACCAGTGATTTGAGACGCCCGAGGGAGGAGCAGTACTTC.

A few counts support this clonotype. The genes are TRBV27 and TRBJ2-3; possible D gene TRBD1, 6 bases. Per germline, CDR1 MNHEY and CDR2 SMNVEV (reference sequence). The V and J ends lost 0 bases and 6 bases respectively, with 16 bases between them. The CDR3 is made up of 16 amino acids. CDR3 residues: CASSLSWGRLTDTQYF. The CDR3 coding sequence is TGTGCCAGCAGTTTATCATGGGGGCGCCTCACGGATACGCAGTATTTT.

Ten or more counts support this clonotype. The rearrangement links TRBV6-1 to TRBJ1-1; a possible D gene is TRBD1 (5 bases). The CDR3 contains 17 residues. Deletions cut 5 bases from V and 5 bases from J, with 24 bases between. The germline CDR1 and CDR2 sequences are MNHNS and SASEGT. The DNA for the CDR3 is TGTGCCAGCAGTCTATTCGGGACGGCGGTCGGTACGACTGAAGCTTTCTTT. Protein sequence: CASSLFGTAVGTTEAFF.

This clonotype was seen at least ten times. The rearrangement joins TRBV2 to TRBJ2-7; 10 bases agree with TRBD1. CDR1 and CDR2 (germline): SNHLY, FYNNEI. Trimming at V came to 7 bases and at J to 3 bases, leaving 12 bases not matched to a gene. This CDR3 has 16 residues. CDR3 residues: CASNTLETGGDYEQYF. CDR3 DNA: TGTGCCAGCAACACTCTTGAGACAGGGGGCGACTACGAGCAGTACTTC.

Turning to this clonotype: A much larger clone sits a single nucleotide away, making a read error possible. This chain joins TRBV30 and TRBJ1-6; the D is unclear. CDR3 size: 14 residues. Germline values: CDR1 GTSNPN, CDR2 SVGIG (reference sequence). This chain's CDR3 is CAWSVLPGDSPPHF. CDR3 sequence (DNA): TGTGCCTGGAGTGTACTACCCGGCGATTCACCCCCCCACTTT. Drawing the rest from reference TRBV30 and TRBJ1-6, the complete variable domain is SQTIHQWPATLVQPVGSPLSLECTVEGTSNPNLYWYRQAAGRGLQLLFYSVGIGQISSEVPQNLSASRPQDRQFILSSKKLLLSDSGFYLCAWSVLPGDSPPHFGNGTRLTVT.

This clonotype was observed a handful of times. This CDR3 is CAWSPKTPRETQYF. The CDR3 region has the DNA TGTGCCTGGAGTCCAAAGACCCCCCGGGAGACCCAGTACTTC. The V gene is TRBV30, the J gene TRBJ2-5, with D unresolved. V gave up 2 bases and J gave up 5 bases, with 15 bases separating them. This CDR3 is 14 amino acids long. Germline V gene sequence: CDR1 GTSNPN, CDR2 SVGIG (reference sequence).

The rearrangement uses TRBV7-9 and TRBJ1-3, with D tentatively TRBD1 (5 bases). The length of the CDR3 is 15 residues. Germline V gene data show CDR1 as SEHNR and CDR2 as FQNEAQ (reference sequence). Trimming stripped 4 bases from V and 0 bases from J, with 10 bases between. CDR3 sequence: CASSSTTVSGNTIYF. Written as DNA, the CDR3 is TGTGCCAGCAGCTCGACGACAGTCTCTGGAAACACCATATATTTT.

This clonotype was counted ten times or more. The chain is built from TRBV29-1 and TRBJ1-2, with D unclear. Germline V gives CDR1 SQVTM, CDR2 ANQGSEA. The V end was cut by 3 bases, the J end by 1 base, with 9 bases between. The CDR3 is 13 residues long. The CDR3 sequence: CSVEPDDNYGYTF. The DNA of the CDR3 is TGCAGCGTTGAGCCCGATGATAACTATGGCTACACCTTC.

This clonotype occurred once. A much larger clone differs by one base, so this may be a read error. The chain combines TRBV7-3 with TRBJ1-2; 8 nucleotides agree with TRBD1. V gave up 1 base and J gave up 4 bases; unmatched junction bases: 14. The CDR3 has 18 amino acids. Germline assignment: CDR1 SGHTA and CDR2 FQGTGA. CDR3 nucleotides: TGTGCCAGCAGCTTAAACAGCAGGGGGCCGCCCCCGAGCTATGGCTACACCTTC. Encoded protein: CASSLNSRGPPPSYGYTF. Full variable domain (rest looked up from reference TRBV7-3 and TRBJ1-2): GAGVSQTPSNKVTEKGKYVELRCDPISGHTALYWYRQSLGQGPEFLIYFQGTGAADDSGLPNDRFFAVRPEGSVSTLKIQRTERGDSAVYLCASSLNSRGPPPSYGYTFGSGTRLTVV.

This clonotype occurred a few times. The chain has TRBV19 and TRBJ2-5; 8 bases map to TRBD2. With 3 bases clipped from V and 4 bases from J, the junction kept 7 bases outside the gene matches. CDR1 is LNHDA, CDR2 SQIVND, per germline (reference sequence). The CDR3 spans 15 residues. CDR3 in DNA: TGTGCCAGTAGTATTCCAGCGGGAGCAGGAGAGACCCAGTACTTC. Residues: CASSIPAGAGETQYF.

The chain employs TRBV15 and TRBJ2-2; D tentatively fits TRBD1 or TRBD2 (5 bases each). There are 15 residues in the CDR3. V was trimmed by 6 bases and J by 0 bases, leaving 11 bases between them. Germline CDR1 and CDR2: LNHNV and YYDKDF (reference sequence). The CDR3 here is CATRRAGTNTGELFF. DNA of the CDR3: TGTGCCACCAGGAGGGCAGGGACGAACACCGGGGAGCTGTTTTTT.

Ten or more counts support this clonotype. The J gene is TRBJ1-3, the V gene TRBV2; perhaps TRBD1 as D (6 bases). Germline CDR1 and CDR2: SNHLY and FYNNEI. The V and J ends lost 4 bases and 0 bases respectively, with 10 bases between them. The CDR3 is made up of 15 amino acids. CDR3 DNA sequence: TGTGCCAGCAGTGTCCAGGGGAGCTCTGGAAACACCATATATTTT. Its protein is CASSVQGSSGNTIYF. The whole variable domain, filled in from reference TRBV2 and TRBJ1-3, reads EPEVTQTPSHQVTQMGQEVILRCVPISNHLYFYWYRQILGQKVEFLVSFYNNEISEKSEIFDDQFSVERPDGSNFTLKIRSTKLEDSAMYFCASSVQGSSGNTIYFGEGSWLTVV.

This clonotype has a handful of counts. This chain joins TRBV29-1 and TRBJ2-2, with D possibly TRBD2 on 6 matching bases. The CDR3 spans 13 residues. The germline CDR1 and CDR2 sequences are SQVTM and ANQGSEA. The V gene lost 6 bases and the J gene lost 2 bases, with 10 bases spanning the gap. The CDR3 nucleotides are TGCAGCGTCATGGGGGGTAACACCGGGGAGCTGTTTTTT. Its translation is CSVMGGNTGELFF.

This clonotype has ten or more counts. This chain links TRBV7-9 with TRBJ1-5; perhaps TRBD1 as D (5 bases). The CDR3 has 13 amino acids. Germline CDR1 is SEHNR and CDR2 is FQNEAQ (reference sequence). Between the trimmed V and J ends, which lost 7 bases and 5 bases, there was a span of 12 bases. The CDR3 region is CASNGGKDQPQHF. The CDR3 DNA is TGTGCCAGCAATGGGGGGAAGGATCAGCCCCAGCATTTT.

V and J are TRBV6-2 or TRBV6-3 and TRBJ2-1, with 11 bases aligning to TRBD2. The CDR3 totals 16 residues. After removal of 5 bases from V and 10 bases from J, the junction contained 13 bases not matched to a gene. CDR1 is MNHEY, CDR2 SVGEGT, per germline. CDR3 sequence (DNA): TGTGCCAGCAGTGAGGGAAGGGGACTAGCGGACTTCGAGCAGTTCTTC. This translates into CASSEGRGLADFEQFF.

This rearrangement joins TRBV6-1 to TRBJ2-7, with 8 bases identical to TRBD2. CDR1 and CDR2 (germline): MNHNS, SASEGT. This CDR3 region has 17 residues. V dropped 7 bases and J dropped 0; count of bases not matched to a gene: 14. The chain's CDR3 is CASKKRPSGQSSYEQYF. The CDR3 DNA sequence: TGTGCCAGCAAGAAAAGACCTAGCGGGCAGAGCTCCTACGAGCAGTACTTC.

The CDR3 bases are TGTGCCAGCATCCGCTCAGGACAGGGGGGTGGCTACACCTTC. It encodes CASIRSGQGGGYTF. The chain recombines TRBV7-9 with TRBJ1-2; 10 nucleotides match TRBD1. This CDR3 has 14 residues. V shed 7 bases and J 7 bases; nucleotides not matched to a gene: 9. The germline gives CDR1 SEHNR, CDR2 FQNEAQ (reference sequence).

This CDR3 is CASSPGHLNTGELFF. In nucleotides, the CDR3 is TGCGCCAGCAGTCCTGGACACCTCAACACCGGGGAGCTGTTTTTT. The rearrangement joins TRBV5-1 to TRBJ2-2; D is perhaps TRBD1 (5 bases). Germline-derived CDR1 and CDR2 are SGHRS and YFSETQ. V lost 5 bases and J 2 bases, leaving 13 bases between the germline ends. The CDR3 is 15 residues long.

The V gene is TRBV29-1, the J gene TRBJ1-1; possible D gene TRBD1, 6 bases. Germline assignment: CDR1 SQVTM and CDR2 ANQGSEA. Trimming removed 6 bases from V and 4 bases from J, with 9 bases in between. The CDR3 has 11 residues. This CDR3 is CSVGRGTEAFF. The CDR3 region has the DNA TGCAGCGTAGGCAGGGGCACTGAAGCTTTCTTT.

This clonotype was counted only a few times. V and J are TRBV20-1 and TRBJ2-7; D is undetermined. Germline CDR1 is DFQATT and CDR2 is SNEGSKA (reference sequence). V shed 5 bases and J shed 0 bases, with 14 bases lying between them. The CDR3 has 14 residues. The CDR3: CSAPSPESSYEQYF. The CDR3 bases are TGCAGTGCTCCATCCCCGGAGAGCTCCTACGAGCAGTACTTC.

The sample holds many counts of this clonotype. The rearrangement uses TRBV6-2 or TRBV6-3 and TRBJ2-7; tentatively, D is TRBD2 (6 bases). V lost 4 bases to trimming and J lost 2 bases, with 12 bases between them. This CDR3 contains 14 residues. Germline CDR1 reads MNHEY; CDR2 reads SVGEGT. The CDR3 is CASSSASATYEQYF. The CDR3 DNA reads as TGTGCCAGCAGTTCGGCTAGCGCAACCTACGAGCAGTACTTC.

The chain employs TRBV12-5 and TRBJ1-1; TRBD1 agrees at 9 bases. The CDR3 extends over 15 amino acids. Germline values: CDR1 LGHNT, CDR2 FRNRAP. V was clipped by 6 bases and J by 6 bases; unmatched bases: 11. The CDR3 region has the DNA TGTGCTAGTGGCATTGAGGTGGACAGGGGCTCTGAAGCTTTCTTT. Residues: CASGIEVDRGSEAFF.

The CDR3 DNA reads TGCAGTGCTAGTCTTCTAGCGGCCGTCCAAGAGACCCAGTACTTC. Amino acid sequence: CSASLLAAVQETQYF. This chain uses TRBV20-1 with TRBJ2-5; 7 nucleotides align to TRBD2. CDR3 length: 15 amino acids. J was trimmed by 1 base and V by 3 bases; bases with no gene match: 8. The germline gives CDR1 DFQATT, CDR2 SNEGSKA (reference sequence).

This clonotype was seen at least ten times. The chain employs TRBV10-1 and TRBJ2-5; maybe TRBD2 (5 bases). CDR3 length equals 13 residues. Germline loops: CDR1 WNHNN, CDR2 SYGVQD (reference sequence). Trimming removed 4 bases at V and 5 bases at J, with 11 bases between. The CDR3 reads CASSVSDRETQYF. CDR3 DNA: TGCGCCAGCAGTGTTAGCGATCGGGAGACCCAGTACTTC.

Ten or more counts support this clonotype. The J gene is TRBJ1-4, the V gene TRBV7-8; 8 nucleotides agree with TRBD1. The CDR3 runs to 14 residues. Germline V gene lookup returns CDR1 SGHVS and CDR2 FQNEAQ. Trimming cost V 5 bases and J 8 bases; bases outside gene matches: 7. CDR3 residues: CASSPRTGMEKLFF. The CDR3 nucleotides are TGTGCCAGCAGCCCGAGGACAGGGATGGAAAAACTGTTTTTT. Together with reference TRBV7-8 and TRBJ1-4, the CDR3 gives the full variable domain: GAGVSQSPRYKVAKRGQDVALRCDPISGHVSLFWYQQALGQGPEFLTYFQNEAQLDKSGLPSDRFFAERPEGSVSTLKIQRTQQEDSAVYLCASSPRTGMEKLFFGSGTQLSVL.